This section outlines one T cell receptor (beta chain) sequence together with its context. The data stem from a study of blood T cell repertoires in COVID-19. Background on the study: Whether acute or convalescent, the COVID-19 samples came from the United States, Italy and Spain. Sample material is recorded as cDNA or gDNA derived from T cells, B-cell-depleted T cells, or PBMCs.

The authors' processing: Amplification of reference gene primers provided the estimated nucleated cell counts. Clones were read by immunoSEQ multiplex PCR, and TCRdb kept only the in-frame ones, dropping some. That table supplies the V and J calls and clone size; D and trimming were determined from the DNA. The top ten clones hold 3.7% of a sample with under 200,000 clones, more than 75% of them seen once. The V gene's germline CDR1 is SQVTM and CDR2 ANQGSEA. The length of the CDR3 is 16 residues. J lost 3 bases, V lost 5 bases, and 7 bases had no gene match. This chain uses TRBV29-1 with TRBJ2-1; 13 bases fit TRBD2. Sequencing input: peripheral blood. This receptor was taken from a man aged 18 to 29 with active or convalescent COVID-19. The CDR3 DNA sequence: TGCAGCGTTCCAAAGACTAGCGGGGGGATCTACAATGAGCAGTTCTTC. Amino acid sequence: CSVPKTSGGIYNEQFF.